These T cell receptor beta chains were read from a single sample in a study of neurological immune-mediated disorders. One entry per CDR3 protein results from TCRdb running MiXCR on the 5' RACE reads. This table has nearly 60,000 distinct CDR3 sequences, about 3.3% appearing once. The sample comprised PBMCs. All receptors come from a woman aged 60-70 years with multiple sclerosis. The CDR3 runs from the conserved cysteine through the conserved F or W. D genes are given only for firm matches. Clone size is shown for a subset of rows, as once, few, many or a class of expanded clone.

J gene	clone size	D gene	V gene	CDR3 DNA	CDR3 protein
TRBJ2-7	.	.	TRBV11-2	TGTGCCAGCAGCTTAGCTTACAGAGACTCCTACGAGCAGTACTTC	CASSLAYRDSYEQYF
TRBJ2-1	many	.	TRBV3-1	TGTGCCAGCAGCCAAGATCTGGGGTCCGTCATCAATGAGCAGTTCTTC	CASSQDLGSVINEQFF
TRBJ2-3	many	TRBD2	TRBV7-2	TGTGCCAGCAGCTTAGGGACCCTAGCGGGAGGGCCCTCCCTCCCAGATACGCAGTATTTT	CASSLGTLAGGPSLPDTQYF
TRBJ2-7	.	.	TRBV19	TGTGCCAGTAGTGTAACAGCAGAGATGACCTACGAGCAGTACTTC	CASSVTAEMTYEQYF
TRBJ2-1	many	.	TRBV11-2	TGTGCCAGCAGCTCTATCAGACAGCCTAATGAGCAGTTCTTC	CASSSIRQPNEQFF
TRBJ2-3	many	.	TRBV10-3	TGTGCCATCAGTGCGCTTGGGGGCACAGATACGCAGTATTTT	CAISALGGTDTQYF
TRBJ2-1	many	.	TRBV20-1	TGCAGTGCTAGAGATGGCGGGCGGGACCCGTCCAATGAGCAGTTCTTC	CSARDGGRDPSNEQFF
TRBJ1-2	.	.	TRBV6-2/TRBV6-3	TGTGCCAGCAGTTACCTTGGGACTGATGGCTACACCTTC	CASSYLGTDGYTF
TRBJ1-1	many	.	TRBV7-9	TGTGCCAGCAGCAGGCAAGTGAACACTGAAGCTTTCTTT	CASSRQVNTEAFF
TRBJ2-7	.	.	TRBV12-2	TGTGCAAGTCGCTCCGGAGGGGGTTCCGAGCAGTACTTC	CASRSGGGSEQYF
TRBJ1-5	.	.	TRBV7-8	TGTGCCAGCAGCTTAGCAACCAGGACAACGGCCCAGAATTTT	CASSLATRTTAQNF
TRBJ2-3	many	.	TRBV4-1	TGCGCCAGCAGCCAAGAGAAGTGGGGGGGCACAGATACGCAGTATTTT	CASSQEKWGGTDTQYF
TRBJ2-5	many	TRBD1	TRBV20-1	TGCAGTGCTATTCCCTTAGGGCAGGGACAGGGGGCGAGCCAAGAGACCCAGTACTTC	CSAIPLGQGQGASQETQYF
TRBJ1-5	many	.	TRBV27	TGTGCCAGCAGTTCGTATGGCAATCAGCCCCAGCATTTT	CASSSYGNQPQHF
TRBJ2-2	many	.	TRBV2	TGTGCCAGCACCGGACTCCCGGGAAGGACCGGGGAGCTGTTTTTT	CASTGLPGRTGELFF
TRBJ1-3	many	.	TRBV3-1	TGTGCCAGCAGCCAAGGTCCGGGCAGCTTCTCTGGAAACACCATATATTTT	CASSQGPGSFSGNTIYF
TRBJ1-1	many	.	TRBV9	TGTGCCAGCAGCGTAGAGGGAGGGTTGAACACTGAAGCTTTCTTT	CASSVEGGLNTEAFF
TRBJ2-3	.	.	TRBV20-1	TGCAGTGCTAAGGGGGGGGCTGGGACAGATACGCAGTATTTT	CSAKGGAGTDTQYF
TRBJ1-6	many	.	TRBV3-1	TGTGCCAGCAGCCAAGTAGCCGGGACGGGTAATTCACCCCTCCACTTT	CASSQVAGTGNSPLHF
TRBJ2-1	many	TRBD2	TRBV20-1	TGCAGTGCTAGAGATCTGGCAGTAGCGGGATACAATGAGCAGTTCTTC	CSARDLAVAGYNEQFF
TRBJ1-4	many	.	TRBV6-4	TGTGCCCGAAAAAGGAGGCCTAATGAAAAACTGTTTTTT	CARKRRPNEKLFF
TRBJ2-5	many	TRBD2	TRBV20-1	TGCAGTGCTATCATTCCGGGACTAGCGGGAGGACCAGGAGAGACCCAGTACTTC	CSAIIPGLAGGPGETQYF
TRBJ1-5	many	TRBD1	TRBV7-9	TGTGCCAGCAGCGCTACAGGGGGCGGCCAGCCCCAGCATTTT	CASSATGGGQPQHF
TRBJ2-5	few	TRBD2	TRBV6-2/TRBV6-3	TGTGCCAGCAGTTACTCAGCGGGGGGGCGGCAAGAGACCCAGTACTTC	CASSYSAGGRQETQYF
TRBJ2-1	many	.	TRBV3-1	TGTGCCAGCAGCCAAGGACCCGGGTTGAATGAGCAGTTCTTC	CASSQGPGLNEQFF
TRBJ2-1	many	TRBD2	TRBV7-2	TGTGCCAGCAGCGCCCAACCTGGGCGGGGGGGATACAATGAGCAGTTCTTC	CASSAQPGRGGYNEQFF
TRBJ1-5	many	TRBD1	TRBV29-1	TGCAGCGAGGGGGACAGGGGGCGTGAAGATAGCAATCAGCCCCAGCATTTT	CSEGDRGREDSNQPQHF
TRBJ2-7	many	.	TRBV11-2	TGTGCCAGCAGCTTAGATGGCGGATCCTACGAGCAGTACTTC	CASSLDGGSYEQYF
TRBJ1-3	many	.	TRBV12-3/TRBV12-4	TGTGCCAGCAGTCGGGACAAATCTGGAAACACCATATATTTT	CASSRDKSGNTIYF
TRBJ2-1	many	.	TRBV7-8	TGTGCCAGCAGGGGAACAGGGAGGGGCTCCTACAATGAGCAGTTCTTC	CASRGTGRGSYNEQFF
TRBJ1-2	many	.	TRBV4-1	TGCGCCAGCAGCCAAGTTTGGAGGGGGGGTGGCTACACCTTC	CASSQVWRGGGYTF
TRBJ1-5	many	TRBD1	TRBV20-1	TGCAGTGCTACAACCGGGACAGGCAATCAGCCCCAGCATTTT	CSATTGTGNQPQHF
TRBJ2-5	many	TRBD2	TRBV9	TGTGCCAGCAGCGAAACGACCGGGACTAGCCGGGAGACCCAGTACTTC	CASSETTGTSRETQYF
TRBJ1-1	many	TRBD1	TRBV20-1	TGCAGTGCCTGGACAGGGAATCTTTTAATGAACACTGAAGCTTTCTTT	CSAWTGNLLMNTEAFF
TRBJ2-5	many	.	TRBV5-1	TGCGCCAGCAGCTTGCGTCGTGGAGAGACCCAGTACTTC	CASSLRRGETQYF
TRBJ2-7	many	TRBD1	TRBV20-1	TGCAGTGCCTACTCCGGACAGGGGGTTTACGAGCAGTACTTC	CSAYSGQGVYEQYF
TRBJ1-1	many	.	TRBV20-1	TGCAGTGCTAGAGATCGTTTGGGGGATCTTGAAGCTTTCTTT	CSARDRLGDLEAFF
TRBJ1-1	many	.	TRBV2	TGTGCCAGCACCAATTCGAAAAGCACTGAAGCTTTCTTT	CASTNSKSTEAFF
TRBJ2-6	many	.	TRBV5-5	TGTGCCAGCACCGCCGGGGCATCTGGGGCCAACGTCCTGACTTTC	CASTAGASGANVLTF
TRBJ2-1	many	.	TRBV12-3/TRBV12-4	TGTGCCAGCAGCCGGGACCTTAACAATGAGCAGTTCTTC	CASSRDLNNEQFF
TRBJ1-4	.	.	TRBV6-1	TGTGCCAGCTGGAATGAAAAACTGTTTTTT	CASWNEKLFF
TRBJ1-1	many	.	TRBV20-1	TGCAGTGCTAGAGTCGTCCCGAACACTGAAGCTTTCTTT	CSARVVPNTEAFF
TRBJ1-1	many	.	TRBV20-1	TGCAGTGCTAGAGATCGGCGGGGCACTGAAGCTTTCTTT	CSARDRRGTEAFF
TRBJ2-5	few	TRBD2	TRBV12-3/TRBV12-4	TGTGCCAGCAGTTTGCGGGGGAGTGGGACCCAGTACTTC	CASSLRGSGTQYF
TRBJ1-5	many	.	TRBV6-5	TGTGCCAGCAGTGCCGGGACACGGATCGGGCAGCCCCAGCATTTT	CASSAGTRIGQPQHF
TRBJ2-2	many	TRBD1	TRBV10-3	TGTGCCATCAGCTCAGTGACAGGGTACGCCGGGGAGCTGTTTTTT	CAISSVTGYAGELFF
TRBJ1-5	many	TRBD1	TRBV20-1	TGCAGTGCTCAGGGGGGTAGTCAGCCCCAGCATTTT	CSAQGGSQPQHF
TRBJ1-1	many	.	TRBV6-2/TRBV6-3	TGTGCCAGCAGTTACGGGCGGGCGAGGGGCACTGAAGCTTTCTTT	CASSYGRARGTEAFF
TRBJ2-7	many	.	TRBV5-1	TGCGCCAGCAGCTTGGATAGGAACTACGAGCAGTACTTC	CASSLDRNYEQYF
TRBJ2-2	many	.	TRBV5-1	TGCGCCAGCAGCTTGCAGGGAGGAGACACCGGGGAGCTGTTTTTT	CASSLQGGDTGELFF